This entry lists 20 T cell receptor beta chains sequenced from one sample in a study of cytomegalovirus exposure and HLA in healthy donors. PCR involved 60 Vbeta and 13 Jbeta primers. Some clones are missing from TCRdb's copy, which holds only in-frame ones; the method was immunoSEQ multiplex PCR. The table lists 130,000 to 150,000 clones, roughly 82% of them singletons, with about 3.7% in the top ten. The sequencing input was PBMCs. These receptors originate from a male donor in good health and CMV-seronegative.

This chain connects TRBV5-1 to TRBJ2-5; 8 nucleotides agree with TRBD2. Germline V gene sequence: CDR1 SGHRS, CDR2 YFSETQ. V shed 2 bases, J shed 2 bases, and the junction held 2 bases outside the gene matches. The CDR3 spans 14 residues. As DNA, the CDR3 is TGCGCCAGCAGCTTCGGGGGGGGACAAGAGACCCAGTACTTC. Translation gives CASSFGGGQETQYF.

The rearrangement links TRBV7-8 to TRBJ1-1; D possibly corresponds to TRBD1 (5 bases). The CDR3 loop spans 15 amino acids. In germline, CDR1 is SGHVS, CDR2 FQNEAQ. Trimming removed 0 bases at V and 1 base at J, with 9 bases between. This chain's CDR3 is CASSLAWGQNTEAFF. The CDR3 DNA sequence: TGTGCCAGCAGCTTAGCCTGGGGCCAGAACACTGAAGCTTTCTTT.

This chain links TRBV6-1 with TRBJ1-4; D remains unclear. The CDR3 sequence is 13 residues long. Per the germline V gene, CDR1 is MNHNS and CDR2 is SASEGT. V dropped 6 bases and J dropped 4 bases, with 9 bases sitting between them. CDR3 coding DNA: TGTGCCAGCAGGATAGTATTTAATGAAAAACTGTTTTTT. Translating it yields CASRIVFNEKLFF.

The genes are TRBV7-9 and TRBJ2-1; D may be TRBD2 (6 bases). The length of the CDR3 is 16 residues. In germline, CDR1 is SEHNR, CDR2 FQNEAQ (reference sequence). The V end was cut by 5 bases, the J end by 6 bases, with 20 bases between. The CDR3 DNA sequence: TGTGCCAGCAGCCTGCTAGGTCCCACCGGGAGCAATGAGCAGTTCTTC. Protein product: CASSLLGPTGSNEQFF.

The J gene is TRBJ2-5, the V gene TRBV18; 9 bases align to TRBD1. The CDR3 extends over 15 amino acids. CDR1 is KGHSH, CDR2 LQKENI, per germline. J was trimmed by 5 bases and V by 3 bases; bases with no gene match: 7. The CDR3 region has the DNA TGTGCCAGCTCACCGAAGGGGGACAGGGTGGAGACCCAGTACTTC. Residues: CASSPKGDRVETQYF.

V and J are TRBV7-6 and TRBJ2-3, with TRBD1 identical over 8 bases. J gave up 0 bases and V 7 bases, and 6 bases lay outside the gene matches. Germline-derived CDR1 and CDR2 are SGHVS and FNYEAQ. The CDR3 sequence is 15 residues long. In DNA, the CDR3 is TGTGCCAGCACCAAGGACAGGGCCAGCACAGATACGCAGTATTTT. Protein sequence: CASTKDRASTDTQYF.

The V gene is TRBV19, the J gene TRBJ2-7; TRBD2 matches 7 bases. J was trimmed by 4 bases and V by 4 bases; bases with no gene match: 10. There are 15 residues in the CDR3. In germline, CDR1 is LNHDA, CDR2 SQIVND (reference sequence). CDR3: CASSTQMGGSYEQYF. CDR3 nucleotide sequence: TGTGCCAGTAGTACCCAGATGGGCGGGAGTTACGAGCAGTACTTC.

The chain employs TRBV5-1 and TRBJ2-5; D may be TRBD2 (6 bases). The CDR3 runs 15 residues. The V end lost 0 bases, the J end lost 1 base, and 10 bases lay between the germline ends. The germline V gene has CDR1 SGHRS and CDR2 YFSETQ. The CDR3 reads CASSLGSGLQETQYF. CDR3 coding DNA: TGCGCCAGCAGCTTGGGTAGCGGACTCCAAGAGACCCAGTACTTC. Filled out from reference TRBV5-1 and TRBJ2-5, the complete variable domain reads KAGVTQTPRYLIKTRGQQVTLSCSPISGHRSVSWYQQTPGQGLQFLFEYFSETQRNKGNFPGRFSGRQFSNSRSEMNVSTLELGDSALYLCASSLGSGLQETQYFGPGTRLLVL.

This clone has only one observation. V and J are TRBV6-5 and TRBJ1-1; no firm D call. V was shortened by 5 bases and J by 1 base, with 11 bases between the two germline ends. The CDR3 is 14 amino acids. Germline CDR1 is MNHEY and CDR2 is SVGAGI. This chain's CDR3 is CASSRKSGNTEAFF. The CDR3 region has the DNA TGTGCCAGCAGTAGGAAGTCGGGGAACACTGAAGCTTTCTTT.

This clone was recorded only once. The gene calls are TRBV9 and TRBJ2-3; 14 bases line up with TRBD2. The CDR3 extends over 15 amino acids. Germline-derived CDR1 and CDR2 are SGDLS and YYNGEE. V trimming: 3 bases; J trimming: 6 bases; junction bases outside the gene matches: 3. The CDR3 is CASSGGLAGVDTQYF. The CDR3 coding sequence is TGTGCCAGCAGCGGGGGACTAGCGGGAGTGGATACGCAGTATTTT.

V is TRBV28 and J is TRBJ1-1; 7 bases agree with TRBD1. The CDR3 consists of 13 residues. Germline values: CDR1 MDHEN, CDR2 SYDVKM. With V trimmed by 6 bases and J by 1 base, 2 bases remained unmatched. Here the CDR3 reads CASSWTGNTEAFF. CDR3 coding DNA: TGTGCCAGCAGCTGGACAGGGAACACTGAAGCTTTCTTT.

The gene calls are TRBV7-3 and TRBJ2-1, with 14 nucleotides matching TRBD2. Germline loops: CDR1 SGHTA, CDR2 FQGTGA. Germline trimming cut 5 bases from V and 0 bases from J; bases unmatched to any gene: 9. This CDR3 region has 19 residues. CDR3 protein: CASSLAIGTSGSSYNEQFF. CDR3 DNA: TGTGCCAGCAGCCTGGCGATCGGGACTAGCGGGAGCTCCTACAATGAGCAGTTCTTC.

This clone is a singleton in its sample. The chain combines TRBV5-5 with TRBJ1-1; perhaps TRBD1 as D (6 bases). The CDR3 covers 16 residues. CDR1 is SGHKS and CDR2 is YYEKEE in the germline V gene (reference sequence). V gave up 6 bases and J gave up 2 bases, with 20 bases separating them. In nucleotides, the CDR3 is TGTGCCAGCATGGGGGCAGGGAGACTGAAAAACACTGAAGCTTTCTTT. Translation gives CASMGAGRLKNTEAFF.

The chain is built from TRBV5-5 and TRBJ1-2, with 8 bases aligning to TRBD1. Germline V gene lookup returns CDR1 SGHKS and CDR2 YYEKEE (reference sequence). The CDR3 spans 14 residues. Trimming took 0 bases from V and 7 from J; bases not matched to a gene: 5. In nucleotides, the CDR3 is TGTGCCAGCAGCTTGGACAGGGGGGCTGGTGGCTACACCTTC. Its protein product is CASSLDRGAGGYTF.

This clone has a single count. This sequence joins TRBV4-3 and TRBJ2-7; TRBD1 matches 9 bases. The CDR3 loop spans 15 amino acids. CDR1 and CDR2 from the germline V gene are LGHNA and YSLEER. V lost 0 bases, J lost 4 bases, and 4 bases stayed unmatched. DNA for the CDR3: TGCGCCAGCAGCCAAGATGGGGGACAGGGTTACGAGCAGTACTTC. Amino acid sequence: CASSQDGGQGYEQYF.

About this clone: The sample has other DNA sequences that encode this CDR3 too. The rearrangement links TRBV7-8 to TRBJ2-5; D not resolved. Trimming cost V 1 base and J 2 bases, with 5 bases left between them. Germline V gene data show CDR1 as SGHVS and CDR2 as FQNEAQ. The CDR3 extends over 13 amino acids. DNA of the CDR3: TGTGCCAGCAGCTTAGGCGGACAAGAGACCCAGTACTTC. Its translation is CASSLGGQETQYF.

The chain couples TRBV9 to TRBJ1-3; the D is unclear. There are 14 residues in the CDR3. In germline, CDR1 is SGDLS, CDR2 YYNGEE. The V and J ends lost 4 bases and 0 bases respectively, with 8 bases between them. The CDR3 reads CASSREGSGNTIYF. The CDR3 bases are TGTGCCAGCAGCCGAGAGGGCTCTGGAAACACCATATATTTT.

Notes on this clone: The sample contains more than one DNA sequence encoding this CDR3. The chain is built from TRBV6-5 and TRBJ2-1, with 11 bases fitting TRBD2. The J segment lost 4 bases and the V segment lost 5 bases, leaving 4 bases of the junction unmatched. This CDR3 comprises 15 residues. Germline V gene data show CDR1 as MNHEY and CDR2 as SVGAGI. CDR3 loop: CASSPGTSGYNEQFF. The CDR3 DNA sequence: TGTGCCAGCAGTCCTGGGACTAGCGGTTACAATGAGCAGTTCTTC.

V and J are TRBV19 and TRBJ2-7; 13 bases align to TRBD2. After removal of 9 bases from V and 2 bases from J, the junction contained 4 bases not matched to a gene. Per germline, CDR1 LNHDA and CDR2 SQIVND (reference sequence). This CDR3 region has 14 residues. CDR3 nucleotide sequence: TGTGCCAGCACACTAGCGGGAGGGCCCTACGAGCAGTACTTC. Translated: CASTLAGGPYEQYF.

This chain joins TRBV19 and TRBJ1-5; D might be TRBD1 (5 bases). Looked up from germline, CDR1 is LNHDA and CDR2 is SQIVND (reference sequence). The CDR3 has 18 amino acids. The ends were cut back, 5 bases at V and 3 bases at J, with 23 bases in the middle. CDR3 protein: CASSFLLRRGPSNQPQHF. In DNA form, the CDR3 reads TGTGCCAGTAGTTTCCTACTTAGGAGGGGCCCCTCCAATCAGCCCCAGCATTTT.